These T cell receptor beta chains were read from a single sample in a study of blood T cell repertoires in COVID-19. Clones were read by immunoSEQ multiplex PCR, and TCRdb kept only the in-frame ones, dropping some. This table holds 350,000 to 400,000 clones, around 87% found once. The sequenced sample consisted of PBMCs or T cells enriched from blood (not recorded which). The receptors were sampled from a man aged 18 to 35 who had recovered from COVID-19. Both conserved end residues are trimmed from each CDR3.

V gene: TRBV18; CDR3 protein: ASSPRMEQGNTEAF
V gene: TRBV6-5; CDR3 protein: ASRKLGDRGTEAF
V gene: TRBV4-2; CDR3 protein: ASSANRLETQY
V gene: TRBV10-3; CDR3 protein: AISEPTRATEQF
V gene: TRBV5-6; CDR3 protein: ASSLSGGQGNQPQH
V gene: TRBV7-3; CDR3 protein: ASSQRSSPGARQF
V gene: TRBV5-1; CDR3 protein: ASSGGSGGELF
V gene: TRBV6-5; CDR3 protein: ASGGNTEAF
V gene: TRBV7-9; CDR3 protein: ASSLDPGSSYNSPLH
V gene: TRBV30; CDR3 protein: AWSGDRVGYGYT
V gene: TRBV28; CDR3 protein: ASSLGTGRTDTQY
V gene: TRBV5-4; CDR3 protein: ASSFRASGFNEQY
V gene: TRBV28; CDR3 protein: ASSSAGAGTDTQY
V gene: TRBV2; CDR3 protein: ASSASGTGARQGF
V gene: TRBV9; CDR3 protein: ASSVMVGLVPYEEQF
V gene: TRBV6-5; CDR3 protein: ASSYSSSGLPDTQY
V gene: TRBV19; CDR3 protein: ASSIGIAGTWNEQF
V gene: TRBV30; CDR3 protein: AWSVRSKGDGYT
V gene: TRBV2; CDR3 protein: ASSLDPSGGPLY
V gene: TRBV12-3/TRBV12-4; CDR3 protein: ASREQGADGYT
V gene: TRBV5-6; CDR3 protein: ASSSPTGDQPQH
V gene: TRBV15; CDR3 protein: ATSSSGERWGELF
V gene: TRBV18; CDR3 protein: ASSPTSLSGNTIY
V gene: TRBV10-3; CDR3 protein: ATRDSPGGYT
V gene: TRBV2; CDR3 protein: ASSETGAQETQY
V gene: TRBV6-4; CDR3 protein: ASSDPSRGSNQPQH
V gene: TRBV28; CDR3 protein: ATGTSSSYEQY
V gene: TRBV7-9; CDR3 protein: ASSSEGDYEQY
V gene: TRBV30; CDR3 protein: AWSDSRYEQY
V gene: TRBV5-1; CDR3 protein: ASSLESGGEVEQY
V gene: TRBV7-2; CDR3 protein: ASSLVGWSAGGTGELF
V gene: TRBV18; CDR3 protein: ASSAGPSGANVLT
V gene: TRBV7-2; CDR3 protein: ASSSRPGLIVDTQY
V gene: TRBV5-4; CDR3 protein: ASSYSGRGGELF
V gene: TRBV5-1; CDR3 protein: ASSLGRVWDTQY
V gene: TRBV20-1; CDR3 protein: SASRGSSNEQY
V gene: TRBV10-3; CDR3 protein: AIKGAASTEAF
V gene: TRBV12-3/TRBV12-4; CDR3 protein: ASRDRGSYGYT
V gene: TRBV5-4; CDR3 protein: ASSRPAVEDYGYT
V gene: TRBV19; CDR3 protein: ASRVREGYEQY
V gene: TRBV9; CDR3 protein: ASSVRDRANGELF
V gene: TRBV19; CDR3 protein: ASSISQGRGETQY
V gene: TRBV7-9; CDR3 protein: ASSLNQGAKSYEQY
V gene: TRBV29-1; CDR3 protein: SVYIQGSRPEAF
V gene: TRBV7-2; CDR3 protein: ASSLAHSGANVLT
V gene: TRBV27; CDR3 protein: ASSLIPSGANVLT
V gene: TRBV6-5; CDR3 protein: ASLPGQGAYEQY
V gene: TRBV6-5; CDR3 protein: ASSLSGANVLT
V gene: TRBV3-1/TRBV3-2; CDR3 protein: ASSQESSGRGEQY
V gene: TRBV6-2/TRBV6-3; CDR3 protein: ASSYWRDEAF
V gene: TRBV6-5; CDR3 protein: ASTKIGGGSGEAF
V gene: TRBV28; CDR3 protein: ASRQKGTGTFGYT
V gene: TRBV7-2; CDR3 protein: ASSFRVGGNEKLF
V gene: TRBV6-5; CDR3 protein: ASSYSTTGRVGYT
V gene: TRBV28; CDR3 protein: ASTYTQGARLNEKLF
V gene: TRBV13; CDR3 protein: ASSLAQRLAGYEQY
V gene: TRBV7-9; CDR3 protein: ASSLRTGTPYNEQF
V gene: TRBV18; CDR3 protein: ASSPTPSGRSTGELF
V gene: TRBV7-6; CDR3 protein: ASSLRQGGAGELF
V gene: TRBV29-1; CDR3 protein: SYRTGVREQY